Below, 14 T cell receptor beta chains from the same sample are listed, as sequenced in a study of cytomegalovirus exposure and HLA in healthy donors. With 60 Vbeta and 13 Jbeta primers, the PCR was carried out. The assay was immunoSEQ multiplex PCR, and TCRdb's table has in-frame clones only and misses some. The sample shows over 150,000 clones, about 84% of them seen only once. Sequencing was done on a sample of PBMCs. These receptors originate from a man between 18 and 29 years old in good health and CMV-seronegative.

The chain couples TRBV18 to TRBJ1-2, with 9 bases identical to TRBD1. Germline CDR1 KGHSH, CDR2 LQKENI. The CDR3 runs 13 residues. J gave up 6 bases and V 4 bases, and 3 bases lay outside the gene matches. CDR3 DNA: TGTGCCAGCTCACGGGACAGGGAGGATGGCTACACCTTC. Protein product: CASSRDREDGYTF. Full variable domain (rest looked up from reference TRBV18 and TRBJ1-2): NAGVMQNPRHLVRRRGQEARLRCSPMKGHSHVYWYRQLPEEGLKFMVYLQKENIIDESGMPKERFSAEFPKEGPSILRIQQVVRGDSAAYFCASSRDREDGYTFGSGTRLTVV.

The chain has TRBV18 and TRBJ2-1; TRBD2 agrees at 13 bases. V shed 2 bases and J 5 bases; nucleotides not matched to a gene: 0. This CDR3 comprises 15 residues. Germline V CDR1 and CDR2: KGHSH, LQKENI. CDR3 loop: CASSPGTSGNNEQFF. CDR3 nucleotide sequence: TGTGCCAGCTCACCAGGGACTAGCGGGAACAATGAGCAGTTCTTC. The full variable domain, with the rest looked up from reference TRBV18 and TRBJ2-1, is NAGVMQNPRHLVRRRGQEARLRCSPMKGHSHVYWYRQLPEEGLKFMVYLQKENIIDESGMPKERFSAEFPKEGPSILRIQQVVRGDSAAYFCASSPGTSGNNEQFFGPGTRLTVL.

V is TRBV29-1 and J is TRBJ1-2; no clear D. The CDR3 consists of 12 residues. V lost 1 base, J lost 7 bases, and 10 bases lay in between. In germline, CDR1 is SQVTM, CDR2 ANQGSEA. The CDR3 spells CSVEAVIGGYTF. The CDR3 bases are TGCAGCGTTGAAGCAGTTATTGGTGGCTACACCTTC. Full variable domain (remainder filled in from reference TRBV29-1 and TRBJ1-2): SAVISQKPSRDICQRGTSLTIQCQVDSQVTMMFWYRQQPGQSLTLIATANQGSEATYESGFVIDKFPISRPNLTFSTLTVSNMSPEDSSIYLCSVEAVIGGYTFGSGTRLTVV.

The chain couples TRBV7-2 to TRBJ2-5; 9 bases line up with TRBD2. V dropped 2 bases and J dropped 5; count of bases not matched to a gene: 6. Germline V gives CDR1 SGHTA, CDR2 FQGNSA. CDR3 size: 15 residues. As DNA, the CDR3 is TGTGCCAGCAGCTTATCTAGCGGGATAGGGGAGACCCAGTACTTC. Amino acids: CASSLSSGIGETQYF.

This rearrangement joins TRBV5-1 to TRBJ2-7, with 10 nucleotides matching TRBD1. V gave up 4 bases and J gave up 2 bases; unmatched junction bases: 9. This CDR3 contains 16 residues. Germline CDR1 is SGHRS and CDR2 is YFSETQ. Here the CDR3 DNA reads TGCGCCAGCAGCCAGGTCTCCGGACAGGGGGCCTACGAGCAGTACTTC. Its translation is CASSQVSGQGAYEQYF. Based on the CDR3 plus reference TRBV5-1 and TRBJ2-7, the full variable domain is KAGVTQTPRYLIKTRGQQVTLSCSPISGHRSVSWYQQTPGQGLQFLFEYFSETQRNKGNFPGRFSGRQFSNSRSEMNVSTLELGDSALYLCASSQVSGQGAYEQYFGPGTRLTVT.

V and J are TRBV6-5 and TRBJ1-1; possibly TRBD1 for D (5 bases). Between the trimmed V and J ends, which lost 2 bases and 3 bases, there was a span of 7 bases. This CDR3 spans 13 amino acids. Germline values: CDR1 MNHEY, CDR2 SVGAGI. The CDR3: CASSYPGYTEAFF. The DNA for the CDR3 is TGTGCCAGCAGTTACCCAGGGTACACTGAAGCTTTCTTT.

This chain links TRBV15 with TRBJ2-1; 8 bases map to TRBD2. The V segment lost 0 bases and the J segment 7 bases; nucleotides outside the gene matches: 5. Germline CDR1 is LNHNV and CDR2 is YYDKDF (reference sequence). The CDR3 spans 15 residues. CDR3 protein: CATSREVGGANEQFF. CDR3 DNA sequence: TGTGCCACCAGCAGAGAGGTCGGGGGGGCGAATGAGCAGTTCTTC.

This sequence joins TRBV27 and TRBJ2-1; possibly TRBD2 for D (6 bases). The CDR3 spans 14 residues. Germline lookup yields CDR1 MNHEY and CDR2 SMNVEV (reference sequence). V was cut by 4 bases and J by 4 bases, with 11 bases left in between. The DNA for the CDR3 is TGTGCCAGCAGTTGGGGGGTTAGATACAATGAGCAGTTCTTC. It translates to CASSWGVRYNEQFF.

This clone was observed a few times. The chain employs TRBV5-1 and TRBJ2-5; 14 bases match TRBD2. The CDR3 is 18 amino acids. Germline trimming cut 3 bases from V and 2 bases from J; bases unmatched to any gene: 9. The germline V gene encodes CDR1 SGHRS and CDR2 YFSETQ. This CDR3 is CASSSPGGTSGGQETQYF. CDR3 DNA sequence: TGCGCCAGCAGCTCCCCCGGGGGGACTAGCGGGGGACAAGAGACCCAGTACTTC.

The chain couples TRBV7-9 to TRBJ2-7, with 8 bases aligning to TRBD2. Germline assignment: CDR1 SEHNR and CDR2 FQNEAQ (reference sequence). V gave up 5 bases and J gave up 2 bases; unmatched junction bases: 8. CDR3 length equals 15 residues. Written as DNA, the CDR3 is TGTGCCAGCAGCACCCCCGGACTAGCAACCTACGAGCAGTACTTC. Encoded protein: CASSTPGLATYEQYF. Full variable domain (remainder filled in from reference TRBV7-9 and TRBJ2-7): DTGVSQNPRHKITKRGQNVTFRCDPISEHNRLYWYRQTLGQGPEFLTYFQNEAQLEKSRLLSDRFSAERPKGSFSTLEIQRTEQGDSAMYLCASSTPGLATYEQYFGPGTRLTVT.

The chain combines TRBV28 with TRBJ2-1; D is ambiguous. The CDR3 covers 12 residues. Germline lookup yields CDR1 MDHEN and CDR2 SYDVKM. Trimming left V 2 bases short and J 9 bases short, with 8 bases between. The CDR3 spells CASSLGQVEQFF. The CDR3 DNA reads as TGTGCCAGCAGTTTAGGGCAGGTTGAGCAGTTCTTC.

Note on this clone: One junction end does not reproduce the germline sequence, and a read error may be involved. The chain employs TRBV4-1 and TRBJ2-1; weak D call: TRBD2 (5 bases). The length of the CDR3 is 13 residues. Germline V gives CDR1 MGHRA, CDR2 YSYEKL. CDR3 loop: CASSQGGYHEQFF. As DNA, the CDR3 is TGCGCCAGCAGTCAAGGAGGATACCATGAGCAGTTCTTC.

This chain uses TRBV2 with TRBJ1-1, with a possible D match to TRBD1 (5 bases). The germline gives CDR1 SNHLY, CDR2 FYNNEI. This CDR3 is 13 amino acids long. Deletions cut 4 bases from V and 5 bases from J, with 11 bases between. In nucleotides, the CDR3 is TGTGCCAGCAGTGTCAGGGAGGGTACTGAAGCTTTCTTT. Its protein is CASSVREGTEAFF.

The CDR3 reads CASSPDRENYEQYF. The DNA for the CDR3 is TGTGCCAGCAGCCCGGACAGGGAAAACTACGAGCAGTACTTC. The V call is TRBV28, the J call TRBJ2-7; 8 nucleotides match TRBD1. V lost 6 bases and J lost 3; bases outside the gene matches: 7. CDR3 length equals 14 residues. Germline V gene sequence: CDR1 MDHEN, CDR2 SYDVKM.